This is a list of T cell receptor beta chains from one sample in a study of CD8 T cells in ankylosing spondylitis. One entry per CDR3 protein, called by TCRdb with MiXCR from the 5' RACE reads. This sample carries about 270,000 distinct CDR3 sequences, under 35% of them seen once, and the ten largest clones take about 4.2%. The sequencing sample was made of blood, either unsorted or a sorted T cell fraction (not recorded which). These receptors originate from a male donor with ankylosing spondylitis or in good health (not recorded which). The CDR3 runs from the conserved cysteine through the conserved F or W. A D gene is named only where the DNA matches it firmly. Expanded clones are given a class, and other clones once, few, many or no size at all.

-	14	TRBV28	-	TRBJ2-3	CASSTQGPIDTQYF	TGTGCCAGCTCCACTCAGGGACCGATCGATACGCAGTATTTT
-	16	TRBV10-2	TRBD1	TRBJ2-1	CASSELTGVETNEQFF	TGCGCCAGCAGTGAGTTGACAGGGGTCGAAACCAATGAGCAGTTCTTC
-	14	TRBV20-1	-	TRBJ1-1	CSARSPKGGFEAFF	TGCAGTGCTAGATCCCCAAAGGGGGGTTTTGAAGCTTTCTTT
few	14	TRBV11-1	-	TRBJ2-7	CASSFARGGYEQYF	TGTGCCAGCAGCTTTGCCAGGGGTGGCTACGAGCAGTACTTC
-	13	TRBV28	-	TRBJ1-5	CASSAQGRQPQHF	TGTGCCAGCAGTGCCCAGGGTAGGCAGCCCCAGCATTTT
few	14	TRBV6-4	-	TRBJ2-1	CASSDSDGHNEQFF	TGTGCCAGCAGTGACTCGGACGGCCACAATGAGCAGTTCTTC
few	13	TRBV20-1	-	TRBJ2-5	CSARSGPQETQYF	TGCAGTGCTAGAAGCGGGCCCCAAGAGACCCAGTACTTC
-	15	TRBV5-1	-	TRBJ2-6	CASSLVVAGANVLTF	TGCGCCAGCAGCTTGGTTGTAGCTGGGGCCAACGTCCTGACTTTC
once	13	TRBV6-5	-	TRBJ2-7	CASSYELGREQYF	TGTGCCAGCAGTTACGAGCTAGGGCGGGAGCAGTACTTC
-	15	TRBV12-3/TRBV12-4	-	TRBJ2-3	CASSYPGPRTDTQYF	TGTGCCAGCAGTTACCCCGGGCCACGCACAGATACGCAGTATTTT
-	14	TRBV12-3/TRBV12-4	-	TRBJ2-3	CASSLWTNTDTQYF	TGTGCCAGCAGTTTATGGACGAACACAGATACGCAGTATTTT
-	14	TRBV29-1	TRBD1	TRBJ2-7	CSVEVRDRAYEQYF	TGCAGCGTTGAGGTCCGGGACAGGGCTTACGAGCAGTACTTC
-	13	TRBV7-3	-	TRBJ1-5	CASSFSPGQPQHF	TGTGCCAGCAGCTTTTCTCCCGGTCAGCCCCAGCATTTT
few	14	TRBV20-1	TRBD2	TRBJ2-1	CSAMGRDGYNEQFF	TGCAGTGCTATGGGGAGGGACGGCTACAATGAGCAGTTCTTC
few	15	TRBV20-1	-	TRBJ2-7	CSASVGRPGSYEQYF	TGCAGTGCCTCTGTCGGAAGGCCAGGATCCTACGAGCAGTACTTC
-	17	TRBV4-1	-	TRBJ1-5	CASSQRPPALPNQPQHF	TGCGCCAGCAGCCAAAGGCCACCAGCACTACCCAATCAGCCCCAGCATTTT
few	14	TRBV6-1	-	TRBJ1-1	CASSPFSDNTEAFF	TGTGCCAGCAGTCCCTTCAGCGACAACACTGAAGCTTTCTTT
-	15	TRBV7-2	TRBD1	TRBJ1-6	CASSYGTGDNSPLHF	TGTGCCAGCAGCTACGGGACAGGGGATAATTCACCCCTCCACTTT
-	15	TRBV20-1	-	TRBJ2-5	CSAPAQDIHQETQYF	TGCAGTGCCCCCGCGCAGGACATACACCAAGAGACCCAGTACTTC
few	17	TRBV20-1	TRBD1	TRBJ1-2	CSARMSSGQGFGYGYTF	TGCAGTGCACGGATGAGTTCTGGACAGGGGTTCGGCTATGGCTACACCTTC
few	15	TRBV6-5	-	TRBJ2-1	CASSYSIVVNDEQFF	TGTGCCAGCAGTTACTCGATCGTGGTCAACGATGAGCAGTTCTTC
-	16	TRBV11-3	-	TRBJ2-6	CASSLGRVSGANVLTF	TGTGCCAGCAGCTTAGGTAGGGTCTCCGGGGCCAACGTCCTGACTTTC
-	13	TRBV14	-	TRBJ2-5	CASSQGVAETQYF	TGTGCCAGCAGCCAAGGGGTGGCGGAGACCCAGTACTTC
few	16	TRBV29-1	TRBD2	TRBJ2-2	CSVVLYSGVNTGELFF	TGCAGCGTTGTTTTATATAGCGGGGTGAACACCGGGGAGCTGTTTTTT
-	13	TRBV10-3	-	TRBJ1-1	CAISGEQNTEAFF	TGTGCCATCAGCGGTGAGCAGAACACTGAAGCTTTCTTT
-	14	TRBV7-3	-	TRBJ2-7	CASSLRTPLYEQYF	TGTGCCAGCAGCTTACGGACACCTCTCTACGAGCAGTACTTC
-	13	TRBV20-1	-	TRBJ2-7	CSARDRIRYEQYF	TGCAGTGCTAGAGACAGGATTCGCTACGAGCAGTACTTC
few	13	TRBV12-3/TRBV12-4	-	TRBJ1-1	CASSLGQFTEAFF	TGTGCCAGCAGTCTAGGACAGTTCACTGAAGCTTTCTTT
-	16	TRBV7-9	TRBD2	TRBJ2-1	CASSFLAGGPLYEQFF	TGTGCCAGCAGCTTTTTAGCGGGGGGGCCCCTCTATGAGCAGTTCTTC
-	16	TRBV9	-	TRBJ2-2	CASSVGVLTNTGELFF	TGTGCCAGCAGCGTAGGGGTATTGACGAACACCGGGGAGCTGTTTTTT
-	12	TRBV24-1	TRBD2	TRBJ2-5	CATAGVEETQYF	TGTGCCACCGCGGGGGTGGAAGAGACCCAGTACTTC
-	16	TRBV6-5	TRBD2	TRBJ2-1	CASSYAPGGSYNEQFF	TGTGCCAGCAGTTACGCCCCGGGGGGGTCCTACAATGAGCAGTTCTTC
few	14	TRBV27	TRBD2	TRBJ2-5	CASSSLQGGETQYF	TGTGCCAGCAGTTCCCTCCAGGGAGGGGAGACCCAGTACTTC
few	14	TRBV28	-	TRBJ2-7	CASSYGRVQREQYF	TGTGCCAGCAGTTACGGACGGGTCCAACGCGAGCAGTACTTC
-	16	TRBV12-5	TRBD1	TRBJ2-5	CASGFGTGSSQETQYF	TGTGCTAGTGGTTTCGGGACAGGGTCGAGCCAAGAGACCCAGTACTTC
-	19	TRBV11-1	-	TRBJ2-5	CASSPRPGLHSDTQETQYF	TGTGCCAGCAGCCCCCGCCCGGGGCTCCACTCCGACACCCAAGAGACCCAGTACTTC
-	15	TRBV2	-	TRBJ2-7	CAGSRGRLVNYEQYF	TGTGCCGGCAGCCGTGGGAGACTGGTTAACTACGAGCAGTACTTC
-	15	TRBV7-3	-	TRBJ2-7	CASSADGPLSGEQYF	TGTGCCAGCAGCGCTGATGGCCCCCTGTCCGGCGAGCAGTACTTC
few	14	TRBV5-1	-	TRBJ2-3	CASSLTPSTDTQYF	TGCGCCAGCAGCTTGACCCCTTCCACAGATACGCAGTATTTT
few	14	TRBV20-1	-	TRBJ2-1	CSAGGGGWGNEQFF	TGCAGTGCAGGGGGTGGGGGCTGGGGGAATGAGCAGTTCTTC
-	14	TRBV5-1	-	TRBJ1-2	CASSARQESYGYTF	TGCGCCAGCAGCGCTCGACAGGAATCCTATGGCTACACCTTC
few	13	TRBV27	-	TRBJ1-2	CASSFSGVADYTF	TGTGCCAGCAGTTTTTCCGGGGTGGCTGACTACACCTTC
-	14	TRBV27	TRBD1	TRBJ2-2	CASRTQGAGGELFF	TGTGCCAGCAGGACACAGGGGGCTGGCGGGGAGCTGTTTTTT
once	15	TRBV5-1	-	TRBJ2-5	CASSLKGRAQETQYF	TGCGCCAGCAGCTTGAAGGGTAGGGCCCAAGAGACCCAGTACTTC
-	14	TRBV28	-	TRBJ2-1	CASRNNREDNEQFF	TGTGCCAGCAGAAATAACAGGGAAGACAATGAGCAGTTCTTC
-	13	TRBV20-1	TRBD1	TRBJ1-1	CSALTGGYTEAFF	TGCAGTGCCTTAACAGGGGGCTACACTGAAGCTTTCTTT
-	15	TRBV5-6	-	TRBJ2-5	CASSFSVSVQETQYF	TGTGCCAGCAGCTTTTCCGTCTCCGTCCAAGAGACCCAGTACTTC
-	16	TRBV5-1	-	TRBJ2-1	CASSTGHPSSYNEQFF	TGCGCCAGCAGCACCGGACACCCGAGCTCCTACAATGAGCAGTTCTTC
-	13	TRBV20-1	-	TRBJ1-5	CSARETGNQPQHF	TGCAGTGCTAGGGAGACGGGGAATCAGCCCCAGCATTTT
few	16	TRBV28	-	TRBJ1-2	CASTINQQVRHYGYTF	TGTGCCAGCACCATCAATCAACAGGTGCGCCACTATGGCTACACCTTC
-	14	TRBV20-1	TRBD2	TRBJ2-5	CSARVGGAFETQYF	TGCAGTGCTAGGGTCGGGGGGGCCTTCGAGACCCAGTACTTC
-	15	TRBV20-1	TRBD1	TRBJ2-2	CSARRQGANTGELFF	TGCAGTGCTAGAAGACAGGGGGCGAACACCGGGGAGCTGTTTTTT
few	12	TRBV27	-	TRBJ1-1	CASSPPMGEAFF	TGTGCCAGCAGCCCACCCATGGGGGAAGCTTTCTTT
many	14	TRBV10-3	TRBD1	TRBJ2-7	CAISPGQGGDEQYF	TGTGCCATCAGCCCGGGACAGGGGGGCGACGAGCAGTACTTC
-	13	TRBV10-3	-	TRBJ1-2	CAISDNYDDGYTF	TGTGCCATCAGTGACAACTACGACGATGGCTACACCTTC
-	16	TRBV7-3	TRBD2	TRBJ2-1	CASSLTGAGTYNEQFF	TGTGCCAGCAGCTTAACAGGAGCGGGGACCTACAATGAGCAGTTCTTC